This T cell receptor (beta chain) originates from a study of T cell repertoires in cytomegalovirus infection. Overall study context: Indications came from public TCR beta signatures; they pointed to CMV infection and to a matching HLA type. The study, taken as a whole, reports: HLA-C-restricted, CMV-specific TCR beta clonotypes were dominant ex vivo. The study identified carriers of CMV plus the relevant HLA from cumulative public TCR beta family frequency.

Via MiXCR, TCRdb re-called the reads, giving one row per CDR3 protein. The sample has some 680,000 distinct CDR3 sequences, roughly 36% seen once. With 3 bases removed from V and 2 bases from J, the gap between germline ends came to 17 bases. Per the germline V gene, CDR1 is SQVTM and CDR2 is ANQGSEA. The CDR3 extends over 15 amino acids. Concerning this clonotype: Its antigen remains unidentified.

Sequencing was carried out using PBMCs. The source of this sequence is a human donor in good health (CMV status not recorded). Some clones in this sample may be carry-over from other donors' samples. J is TRBJ2-7 and V is TRBV29-1; possibly TRBD2 for D (6 bases). The CDR3 coding sequence is TGCAGCGTTGATGGCCTGGCAGGGAGGACCTACGAGCAGTACTTC. It specifies CSVDGLAGRTYEQYF.